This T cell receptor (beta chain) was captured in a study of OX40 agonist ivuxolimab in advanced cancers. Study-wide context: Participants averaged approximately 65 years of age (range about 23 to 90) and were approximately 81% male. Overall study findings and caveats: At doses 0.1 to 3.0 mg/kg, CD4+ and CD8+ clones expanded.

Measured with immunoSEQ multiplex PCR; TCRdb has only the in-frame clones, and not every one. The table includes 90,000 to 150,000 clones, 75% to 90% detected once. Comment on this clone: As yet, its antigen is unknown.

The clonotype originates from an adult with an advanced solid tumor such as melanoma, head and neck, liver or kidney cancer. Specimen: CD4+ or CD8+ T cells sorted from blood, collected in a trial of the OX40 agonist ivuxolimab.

DNA of the CDR3: TGTGCCAGCAGCCAAGTCGAGCGCCAAGAGACCCAGTACTTC. Its translation is CASSQVERQETQYF. The chain links TRBV4-2 to TRBJ2-5, with D unresolved. The CDR3 covers 14 residues. Germline CDR1 reads LGHNA; CDR2 reads YNFKEQ. With 1 base removed from V and 1 base from J, the gap between germline ends came to 7 bases.